This entry is about one T cell receptor beta chain. The antigen remains undetermined. The sample originates from a study of blood T cells in healthy people across ages. No fewer than 5.5 micrograms of total RNA were isolated from every sample. With 3 bases removed from V and 4 bases from J, the gap between germline ends came to 13 bases. The germline V gene encodes CDR1 SGHTA and CDR2 FQGNSA. The CDR3 is 15 residues long. Sample-barcoded 5' priming and a J-beta primer mix drove a second PCR of roughly 7 to 11 cycles. Researchers report that a template-switch adaptor with 12 random nucleotides tagged each cDNA molecule. TCRdb passed the 5' RACE reads through MiXCR, listing each CDR3 protein once. The table shows some 1.8 million distinct CDR3 sequences, with approximately 39% occurring only once. Whole-study findings and limits: Changes seen in expanded clonotypes were possibly confounded by donor CMV status left unknown. Unsorted PBMC material precluded a definitive naive versus antigen-experienced comparison.

The chain combines TRBV7-2 with TRBJ1-5, with D possibly being TRBD1 (6 bases). The sample comprised blood. This TCR was recovered from a human donor in good health. CDR3 DNA: TGTGCCAGCAGCTTCTCGCAAGACAGGAATCAGCCCCAGCATTTT. Encoded protein: CASSFSQDRNQPQHF. Drawing the rest from reference TRBV7-2 and TRBJ1-5, the complete variable domain is GAGVSQSPSNKVTEKGKDVELRCDPISGHTALYWYRQSLGQGLEFLIYFQGNSAPDKSGLPSDRFSAERTGGSVSTLTIQRTQQEDSAVYLCASSFSQDRNQPQHFGDGTRLSIL.